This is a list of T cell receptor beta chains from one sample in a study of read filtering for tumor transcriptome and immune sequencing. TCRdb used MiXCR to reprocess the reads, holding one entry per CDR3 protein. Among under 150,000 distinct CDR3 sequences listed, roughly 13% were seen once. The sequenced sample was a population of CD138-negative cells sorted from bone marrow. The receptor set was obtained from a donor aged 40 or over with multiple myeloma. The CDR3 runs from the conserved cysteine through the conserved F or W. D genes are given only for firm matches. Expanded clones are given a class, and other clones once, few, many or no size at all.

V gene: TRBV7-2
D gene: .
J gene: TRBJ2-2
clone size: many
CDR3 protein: CASSLVSNYANTGELFF
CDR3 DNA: TGTGCCAGCAGCTTAGTTTCCAACTACGCGAACACCGGGGAGCTGTTTTTT

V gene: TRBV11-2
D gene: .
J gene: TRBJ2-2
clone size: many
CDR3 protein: CASSSIAGNTGELFF
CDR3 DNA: TGTGCCAGCAGCTCGATTGCCGGGAACACCGGGGAGCTGTTTTTT

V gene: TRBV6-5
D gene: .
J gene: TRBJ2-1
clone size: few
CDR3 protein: CASSYKRYNEQFF
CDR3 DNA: TGTGCCAGCAGTTACAAGCGGTACAATGAGCAGTTCTTC

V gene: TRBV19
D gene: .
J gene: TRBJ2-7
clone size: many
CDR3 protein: CASSREPGQGFEQYF
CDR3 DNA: TGTGCCAGTAGTAGAGAGCCGGGCCAAGGGTTCGAGCAGTACTTC

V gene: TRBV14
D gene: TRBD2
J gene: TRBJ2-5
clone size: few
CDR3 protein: CASSQAIPSGKETQYF
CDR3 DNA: TGTGCCAGCAGCCAAGCAATTCCTAGCGGAAAAGAGACCCAGTACTTC

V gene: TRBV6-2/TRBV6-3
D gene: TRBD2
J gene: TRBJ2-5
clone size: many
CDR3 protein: CASSYSNYHLADQETQYF
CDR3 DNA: TGTGCCAGCAGTTACTCAAACTACCACCTAGCGGACCAAGAGACCCAGTACTTC

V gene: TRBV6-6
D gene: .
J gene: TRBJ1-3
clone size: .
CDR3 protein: CASSFRRQVSGNTIYF
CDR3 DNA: TGTGCCAGCAGTTTTCGCCGACAGGTCTCTGGAAACACCATATATTTT

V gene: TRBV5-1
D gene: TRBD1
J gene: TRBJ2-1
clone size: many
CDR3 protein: CASSIGQGVYNEQFF
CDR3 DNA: TGCGCCAGCAGCATAGGACAGGGGGTTTACAATGAGCAGTTCTTC

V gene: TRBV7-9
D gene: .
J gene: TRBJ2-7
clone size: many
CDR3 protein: CASSFQDEQYF
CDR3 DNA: TGTGCCAGCAGCTTCCAAGACGAGCAGTACTTC

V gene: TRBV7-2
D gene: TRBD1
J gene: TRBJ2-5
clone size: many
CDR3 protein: CASSLQTGNQETQYF
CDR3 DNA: TGTGCCAGCAGCTTACAGACAGGGAACCAAGAGACCCAGTACTTC

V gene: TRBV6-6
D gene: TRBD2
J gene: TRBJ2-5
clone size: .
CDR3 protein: CASSCSERDRETQYF
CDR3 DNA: TGTGCCAGCAGTTGCTCGGAGCGGGATAGAGAGACCCAGTACTTC

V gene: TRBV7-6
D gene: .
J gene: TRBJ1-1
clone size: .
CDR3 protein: CASSLADIWGNTEAFF
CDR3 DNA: TGTGCCAGCAGCTTAGCGGATATTTGGGGGAACACTGAAGCTTTCTTT

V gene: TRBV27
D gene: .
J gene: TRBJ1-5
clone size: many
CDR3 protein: CASSLMRGSNQPQHF
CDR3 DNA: TGTGCCAGCAGTTTAATGAGGGGAAGCAATCAGCCCCAGCATTTT

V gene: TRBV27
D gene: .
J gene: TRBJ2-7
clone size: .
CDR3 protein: CASSFHLSYGQYF
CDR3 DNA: TGTGCCAGCAGTTTCCACCTCTCCTACGGGCAGTACTTC

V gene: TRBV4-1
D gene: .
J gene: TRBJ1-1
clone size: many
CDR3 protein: CASSQSPSNLNTEAFF
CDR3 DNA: TGCGCCAGCAGCCAGAGCCCGTCCAATTTGAACACTGAAGCTTTCTTT

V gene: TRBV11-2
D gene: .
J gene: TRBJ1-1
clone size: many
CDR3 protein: CASSLNGRNTEAFF
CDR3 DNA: TGTGCCAGCAGCTTAAACGGACGGAACACTGAAGCTTTCTTT

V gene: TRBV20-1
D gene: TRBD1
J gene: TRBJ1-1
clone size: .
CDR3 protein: CSAIQGVDTEAFF
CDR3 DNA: TGCAGTGCGATCCAGGGGGTTGACACTGAAGCTTTCTTT

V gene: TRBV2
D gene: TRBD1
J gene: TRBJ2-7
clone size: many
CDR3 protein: CASSAEGGPYEQYF
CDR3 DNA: TGTGCCAGCAGTGCCGAAGGGGGCCCCTACGAGCAGTACTTC

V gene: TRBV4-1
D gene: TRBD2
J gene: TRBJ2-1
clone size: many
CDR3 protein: CASSQDLAGISYNEQFF
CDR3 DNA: TGCGCCAGCAGCCAAGATTTAGCGGGAATATCCTACAATGAGCAGTTCTTC

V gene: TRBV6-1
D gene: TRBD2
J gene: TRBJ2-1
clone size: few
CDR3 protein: CASSAGTSGRGNEQFF
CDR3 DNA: TGTGCCAGCAGTGCGGGGACTAGCGGGAGAGGCAATGAGCAGTTCTTC

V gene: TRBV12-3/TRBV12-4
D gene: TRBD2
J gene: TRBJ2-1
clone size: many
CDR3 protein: CASSNPGLAGGGEQFF
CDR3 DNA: TGTGCCAGCAGTAATCCGGGACTAGCGGGAGGAGGTGAGCAGTTCTTC

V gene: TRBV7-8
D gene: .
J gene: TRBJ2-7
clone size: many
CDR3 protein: CASSLVPGAYEQYF
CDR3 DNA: TGTGCCAGCAGCTTAGTGCCGGGAGCCTACGAGCAGTACTTC

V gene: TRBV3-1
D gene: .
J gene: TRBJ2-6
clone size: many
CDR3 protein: CASSRQSSGANVLTF
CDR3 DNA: TGTGCCAGCAGCCGGCAGAGCTCTGGGGCCAACGTCCTGACTTTC

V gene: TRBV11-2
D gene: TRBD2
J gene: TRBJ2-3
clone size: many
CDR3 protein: CASSLEGEARDYARDTQYF
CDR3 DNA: TGTGCCAGCAGCCTAGAAGGGGAGGCCCGGGACTACGCTAGGGATACGCAGTATTTT

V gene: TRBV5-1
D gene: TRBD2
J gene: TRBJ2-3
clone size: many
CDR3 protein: CASSSTPGAGGFPSSTDTQYF
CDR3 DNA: TGCGCCAGCAGCTCTACCCCAGGGGCGGGAGGATTCCCCTCTAGCACAGATACGCAGTATTTT

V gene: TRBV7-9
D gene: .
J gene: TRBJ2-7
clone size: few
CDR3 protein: CASRSNDASYEQYF
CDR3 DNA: TGTGCCAGCAGAAGTAATGACGCATCCTACGAGCAGTACTTC

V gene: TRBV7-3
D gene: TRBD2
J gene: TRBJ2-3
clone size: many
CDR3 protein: CASSTQAGATDTQYF
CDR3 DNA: TGTGCCAGCAGCACCCAAGCGGGAGCCACAGATACGCAGTATTTT

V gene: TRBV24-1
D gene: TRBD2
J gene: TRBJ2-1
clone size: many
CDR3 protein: CATTGRAGGEQFF
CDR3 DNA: TGTGCCACCACCGGGAGGGCCGGTGGTGAGCAGTTCTTC

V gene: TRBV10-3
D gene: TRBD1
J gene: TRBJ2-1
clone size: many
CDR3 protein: CAISARTGDDEQFF
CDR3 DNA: TGTGCCATCAGTGCCCGGACAGGGGACGATGAGCAGTTCTTC

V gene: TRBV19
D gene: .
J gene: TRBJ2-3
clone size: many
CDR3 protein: CATQWQRGTDTQYF
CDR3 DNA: TGTGCCACCCAATGGCAGAGGGGCACAGATACGCAGTATTTT

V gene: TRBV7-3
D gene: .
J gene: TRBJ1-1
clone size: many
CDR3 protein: CASSLSPTANTEAFF
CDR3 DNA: TGTGCCAGCAGCTTATCTCCGACAGCGAACACTGAAGCTTTCTTT

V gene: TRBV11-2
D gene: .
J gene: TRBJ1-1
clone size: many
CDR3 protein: CASSQNTEAFF
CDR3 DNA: TGTGCCAGCAGCCAGAACACTGAAGCTTTCTTT

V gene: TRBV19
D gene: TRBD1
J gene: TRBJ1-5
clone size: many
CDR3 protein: CASRADRWSNQPQHF
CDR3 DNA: TGTGCCAGTAGGGCGGACAGGTGGAGCAATCAGCCCCAGCATTTT